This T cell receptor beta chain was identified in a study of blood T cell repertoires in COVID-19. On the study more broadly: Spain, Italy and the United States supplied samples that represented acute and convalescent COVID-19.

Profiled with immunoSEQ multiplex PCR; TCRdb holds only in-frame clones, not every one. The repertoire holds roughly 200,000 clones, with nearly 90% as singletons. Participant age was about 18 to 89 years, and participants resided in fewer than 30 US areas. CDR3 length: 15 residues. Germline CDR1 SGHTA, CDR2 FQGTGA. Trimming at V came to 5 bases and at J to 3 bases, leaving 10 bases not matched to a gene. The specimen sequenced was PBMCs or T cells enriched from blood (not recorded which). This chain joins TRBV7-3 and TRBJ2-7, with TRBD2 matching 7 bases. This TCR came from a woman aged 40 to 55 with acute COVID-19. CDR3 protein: CASSQRGMKGYEQYF. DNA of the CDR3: TGTGCCAGCAGCCAGCGGGGTATGAAAGGCTACGAGCAGTACTTC.